This TCR beta chain was sequenced in a study of cytomegalovirus exposure and HLA in healthy donors. Findings and limits, study-wide: Common viral pathogens (according to a later analysis) appeared linked to several of the most significant clusters. Donors belonging to an Asian-associated ancestry cluster reportedly showed fewer N-insertions in productive TCRs than the roughly 670-donor mean, according to what a later analysis found. Analysis was carried out at a later point, and it linked a missense DCLRE1C variant to TCR beta V- and J-gene trimming. Sequencing had likely introduced a cluster of highly shared sequence variants as an artifact.

It was with 60 Vbeta and 13 Jbeta primers that the PCR ran. TCRdb's copy holds only in-frame clones and misses some; the assay was immunoSEQ multiplex PCR. The repertoire holds about 130,000 clones, roughly four fifths seen once, with roughly 1.2% in the top ten. There are 14 residues in the CDR3. CDR1 is SGHTS, CDR2 YDEGEE, per germline. A word on this clone: Its antigen is still unknown. The germline gene is not matched at one end of the junction; a read error may be the cause. The sample carries other DNA sequences with the same CDR3.

The sample consisted of PBMCs. The chain combines TRBV5-8 with TRBJ1-1; 9 nucleotides match TRBD1. The clonotype was recovered from a boy aged 10-17 years in good health and CMV-seronegative. The CDR3 protein is CASSPDRGNTEAFF. As DNA, the CDR3 is TGCGCCAGCAGCCCGGACAGGGGCAACACTGAAGCTTTCTTT.